This T cell receptor (beta chain) was captured by sequencing in a study of blood T cell repertoires in COVID-19. This clone showed up just once. Trimming at V came to 3 bases and at J to 4 bases, leaving 6 bases not matched to a gene. From germline, CDR1 is DFQATT and CDR2 SNEGSKA (reference sequence). The CDR3 loop spans 15 amino acids. Original handling: Amplification of reference gene primers was used by the study to estimate nucleated cell counts. Only in-frame clones appear in the TCRdb table, and some are missing; sequencing was by immunoSEQ multiplex PCR. Clone size and the V and J calls come from that table; the DNA yielded D and trimming. The table includes roughly 250,000 clones, 84% detected once. Seattle cases were enrolled at active infection and followed longitudinally.

The TCR comes from a person aged 65-85 years with COVID-19, enrolled during active disease. Material for sequencing was peripheral blood. V and J are TRBV20-1 and TRBJ1-2; 12 nucleotides match TRBD1. CDR3 in amino acids: CSASQGTGGAYGYTF. In nucleotides, the CDR3 is TGCAGTGCTAGTCAGGGGACAGGGGGCGCCTATGGCTACACCTTC.